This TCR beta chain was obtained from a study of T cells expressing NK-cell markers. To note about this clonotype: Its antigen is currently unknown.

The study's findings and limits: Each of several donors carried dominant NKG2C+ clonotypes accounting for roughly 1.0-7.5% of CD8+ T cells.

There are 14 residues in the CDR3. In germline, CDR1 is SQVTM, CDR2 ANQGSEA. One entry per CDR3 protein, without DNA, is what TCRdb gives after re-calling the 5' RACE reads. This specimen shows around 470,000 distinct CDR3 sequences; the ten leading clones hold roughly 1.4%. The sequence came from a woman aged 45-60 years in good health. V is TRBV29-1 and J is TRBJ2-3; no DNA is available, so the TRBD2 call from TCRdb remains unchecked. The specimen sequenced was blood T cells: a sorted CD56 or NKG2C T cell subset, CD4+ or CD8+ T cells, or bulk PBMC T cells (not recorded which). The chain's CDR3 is CSVGTSGKADTQYF.